These 16 T cell receptor beta chains share one sample of origin, sequenced in a study. TCRdb called the 5' RACE reads again in MiXCR, with one record for every CDR3 protein. The data contain about 60,000 distinct CDR3 sequences, 25% to 35% of them seen just once; the ten biggest clones take up roughly 2.5%. Sequenced material: tumor-infiltrating naive CD4+ T cells sorted from the breast tumor. The sample's subset: naive CD4+ T cells, CD4+CD45RA+CD25-. The receptor set was obtained from a female donor with breast cancer.

There are a few counts of this clonotype. The J gene is TRBJ2-6, the V gene TRBV6-1; D not certain. The germline V gene encodes CDR1 MNHNS and CDR2 SASEGT. V shed 6 bases and J shed 4 bases, with 10 bases lying between them. The CDR3 spans 14 residues. In DNA form, the CDR3 reads TGTGCCAGCAGCGGAGCCTCCGGGGCCAACGTCCTGACTTTC. This sequence encodes CASSGASGANVLTF.

With respect to this clonotype: At one end, the junction sequence differs from germline, possibly due to a read error. The CDR3 reads CASSFSGGSLEAQYF. The CDR3 region has the DNA TGTGCCAGCAGTTTTTCAGGCGGGAGTCTAGAGGCCCAGTACTTC. J is TRBJ2-5 and V is TRBV12-3 or TRBV12-4; 7 bases match TRBD2. The CDR3 runs 15 residues.

Regarding this clonotype: Since no conserved phenylalanine or tryptophan closes the CDR3, a read error is the likely cause. The chain couples TRBV6-1 to TRBJ1-6; D gene unclear. CDR3 length equals 13 residues. V was trimmed by 6 bases and J by 5 bases, leaving 8 bases between them. Looked up from germline, CDR1 is MNHNS and CDR2 is SASEGT. The CDR3 here is CASRREHNSPLHL. The CDR3 nucleotides read TGTGCCAGCAGACGGGAACATAATTCACCCCTCCACCTT.

This clonotype was counted only a few times. The V and J genes are TRBV6-5 and TRBJ2-5, with D unresolved. V was pared by 2 bases and J by 1 base, with 5 bases between. Looked up from germline, CDR1 is MNHEY and CDR2 is SVGAGI. This CDR3 comprises 13 residues. CDR3 sequence reads: CASSYLLQETQYF. Here the CDR3 DNA reads TGTGCCAGCAGTTACCTTCTCCAAGAGACCCAGTACTTC.

The gene calls are TRBV7-2 and TRBJ2-1, with TRBD1 matching 7 bases. The germline V gene encodes CDR1 SGHTA and CDR2 FQGNSA. V was pared by 6 bases and J by 3 bases, with 8 bases of the junction left unmatched. The CDR3 is 15 amino acids. CDR3 sequence reads: CASRKTGTDYNEQFF. Here the CDR3 DNA reads TGTGCCAGCAGAAAGACCGGGACAGACTACAATGAGCAGTTCTTC.

This clonotype was observed a few times. The chain is built from TRBV4-2 and TRBJ1-4; D gene uncertain. This CDR3 spans 15 amino acids. Trimming cost V 2 bases and J 4 bases, with 11 bases left between them. The germline CDR1 and CDR2 sequences are LGHNA and YNFKEQ. In DNA, the CDR3 is TGTGCCAGCAGCCAATTGCGGGGATTTAATGAAAAACTGTTTTTT. It is translated as CASSQLRGFNEKLFF.

V usage is TRBV6-1 and J usage is TRBJ2-7; D is undetermined. The V gene's germline CDR1 is MNHNS and CDR2 SASEGT. The V end was cut by 1 base, the J end by 0 bases, with 7 bases between. The CDR3 extends over 14 amino acids. The CDR3: CASSEDIRSYEQYF. For the CDR3, the DNA is TGTGCCAGCAGTGAAGATATCCGCTCCTACGAGCAGTACTTC.

CDR3 DNA: TGCGCCAGCAGCTTGGAGGGTCCTTCCGTCTCTGGAGATACGCAGTATTTT. This translates into CASSLEGPSVSGDTQYF. The rearrangement uses TRBV5-1 and TRBJ2-3; D gene ambiguous. V was shortened by 0 bases and J by 5 bases, with 19 bases between the two germline ends. CDR1 is SGHRS, CDR2 YFSETQ, per germline. This CDR3 contains 17 residues.

The chain employs TRBV7-2 and TRBJ2-2; 8 nucleotides align to TRBD2. The J segment lost 4 bases and the V segment lost 4 bases, leaving 5 bases of the junction unmatched. This CDR3 has 15 amino acids. Germline CDR1 is SGHTA and CDR2 is FQGNSA. CDR3 sequence reads: CASSSQAGATGELFF. In DNA form, the CDR3 reads TGTGCCAGCAGCTCTCAAGCGGGAGCCACCGGGGAGCTGTTTTTT.

This clonotype has more than one count but fewer than ten. J is TRBJ1-2 and V is TRBV12-3 or TRBV12-4; 7 nucleotides agree with TRBD1. Losses at the gene ends were 6 bases for V and 4 bases for J; bases not matched to a gene: 8. The CDR3 is 14 residues long. The CDR3 here is CASSTRGGAYGYTF. The CDR3, as DNA: TGTGCCAGCAGCACCAGGGGGGGGGCCTATGGCTACACCTTC.

There are a few counts of this clonotype. This chain joins TRBV20-1 and TRBJ1-4; 10 bases fit TRBD1. The CDR3 length is 14 residues. The germline CDR1 and CDR2 sequences are DFQATT and SNEGSKA (reference sequence). Germline trimming cut 0 bases from V and 14 bases from J; bases unmatched to any gene: 9. The CDR3 nucleotides read TGCAGTGCTAGAGATTGGGGACTGGGACAGGGGCTGTTTTTT. Amino acids: CSARDWGLGQGLFF.

This clonotype was counted a few times. With a much larger clone just one base away, this may be a read error. This chain connects TRBV4-2 to TRBJ1-5; D ambiguous. The CDR3 is made up of 16 amino acids. V lost 1 base and J 7 bases, leaving 17 bases between the germline ends. Germline V gene data show CDR1 as LGHNA and CDR2 as YNFKEQ. The DNA of the CDR3 is TGTGCCAGCAGCCAAGTGGGGAACGTCAGAGTCCAGCCCCAGCATTTT. Translating gives CASSQVGNVRVQPQHF.

This clonotype was seen at least ten times. V is TRBV3-1 and J is TRBJ1-5; D gene unclear. CDR3 length: 13 amino acids. The germline V and J ends were trimmed by 0 bases and 5 bases, with 5 bases remaining between them. Germline assignment: CDR1 LGHDT and CDR2 YNNKEL (reference sequence). The CDR3 DNA is TGTGCCAGCAGCCAAGATTTGGATCAGCCCCAGCATTTT. It is translated as CASSQDLDQPQHF.

About this clonotype itself: Given a much more abundant clone one base away, this may be a read error. The V and J genes are TRBV4-1 and TRBJ1-4, with D tentatively TRBD1 (5 bases). Trimming took 0 bases from V and 13 from J, leaving 12 bases between them. This CDR3 contains 13 residues. Per the germline V gene, CDR1 is MGHRA and CDR2 is YSYEKL. The CDR3 coding sequence is TGCGCCAGCAGCCAAGAGACAGTGGGAAGACTGTTTTTT. Its protein product is CASSQETVGRLFF.

About this clonotype: At one end the junction does not follow the germline gene, possibly because of a read error. The CDR3 region has the DNA TGTGCCAGCAGCTTGGAAGAGTCTGGAAACATCATATATTTT. Protein product: CASSLEESGNIIYF. The chain links TRBV7-9 to TRBJ1-3; D gene unclear. CDR3 size: 14 residues. Per germline, CDR1 SEHNR and CDR2 FQNEAQ (reference sequence).

The V and J genes are TRBV25-1 and TRBJ1-2; D perhaps matches TRBD1 (5 bases). CDR3 size: 16 residues. The V end was cut by 7 bases, the J end by 0 bases, with 18 bases between. CDR1 and CDR2 from the germline V gene are MGHDK and SYGVNS. Here the CDR3 DNA reads TGTGCCAGCATCGGGGCAGGGCCCTTAGCTAACTATGGCTACACCTTC. As protein: CASIGAGPLANYGYTF.